What follows is one T cell receptor beta chain and its context. It lacks a known antigen. No much larger clone exists at a distance of one base, and base qualities are not known. This entry is derived from a study of T cell responses to AZD1222 COVID-19 vaccine (dated by TCRdb to 2020 to 2022). General notes on the study: Because spike-specific TCR depth and breadth did not differ between the two schedules, AZD1222 recipients who got a second dose at roughly 4 weeks were pooled with those who got a second dose at roughly 12 weeks. TCR sequencing was performed for 233 trial participants, of whom about 200 were given two doses of AZD1222 and approximately 25 were given two doses of MenACWY control vaccine. Trial participants were enrolled by age into subgroups of 18-55, 56-69 and 70-plus years, and around 150, 28 and 57 TCR-sequenced participants, respectively, were included in these subgroups.

The germline V gene gives CDR1 as MNHEY and CDR2 as SVGEGT. CDR3 length: 16 amino acids, cysteine to phenylalanine. Just CDR3 DNA is preserved here, 48 bases in frame from base 1. Here V drops 6 bases and J drops 2 bases, and the junction holds 9 bases not matched to any gene. What the authors observed across the whole study: Vaccine-associated CD4 TCRs spanned the whole spike protein, with dominant responses in regions 160-218 and 743-854. The 56-69-year group was small, and its depth increase did not reach significance, likely because of low power. Reportedly, close to half of the unique spike-specific TCRs recognized epitopes lying outside the regions that are mutated in the B.1.351 and B.1.1.7 variants. Conclusions about previously exposed vaccinees are limited, since just 6 or 7 AZD1222 recipients were seropositive for SARS-CoV-2 at baseline. Participants were mostly white British, with more females than males. The authors suggested clonal diversity may have been underestimated. Because no samples from the day 14 peak response were available, repertoires could be characterized only after the peak T cell response. After two AZD1222 doses, both the breadth and the depth of spike-specific TCRs were significantly higher than at day 0 and than in MenACWY recipients.

The CDR3 regions of human TCRbeta chains were analyzed by immunosequencing. The authors' pipeline ran thus. TCRs in the repertoires were compared against a reference library of SARS-CoV-2-specific TCRs that had been generated with the MIRA antigen-specificity platform. Breadth was defined as the fraction of unique TCRs that were SARS-CoV-2-associated, and depth was defined as the fraction of total T cells that were SARS-CoV-2-associated. Using the MIRA data, every spike-specific TCR was mapped to the spike region that the TCR reacted to and assigned to either a CD4 or a CD8 class. Log10-transformed breadth and depth values were compared by one-way ANOVA with Sidak's multiple comparisons tests. Entries here come from immuneACCESS through TCRdb and include only in-frame sequences with V and J called. Some clones fail to appear in such tables; in the studies checked, an unresolved V gene covers under half of the shortfall, and the cause of the remainder is unknown. From that table come the V and J calls and clone size; the DNA was used to work out D and trimming. The sample table holds 160,000 or so clones, of which about nine tenths were seen once. The ten largest clonotypes hold around 1.9% of the sample.

The meaning of the sample's time point label: baseline before first vaccination. The vaccinee samples were drawn from two UK trials, COV001 and COV002, one of which was a single-blind randomized controlled phase 2/3 trial testing AZD1222 (ChAdOx1 nCoV-19) in healthy adults. For TCRbeta chain sequencing, PBMC samples from trial participants were taken at day 0 and at day 28 after the second dose. This receptor chain uses TRBV6-2 or TRBV6-3 and TRBJ2-3, with 9 central nucleotides matching TRBD1. The sample consisted of peripheral blood, taken on day 0 of AZD1222 vaccination. The receptor was isolated from an adult in good health. The nucleotide sequence reads TGTGCCAGCAGCCCTCTCGGGACAGGGCTCACAGATACGCAGTATTTT. This sequence encodes CASSPLGTGLTDTQYF.